This is a list of T cell receptor beta chains from one sample in a study of blood T cell repertoires in COVID-19. Clones were read by immunoSEQ multiplex PCR, and TCRdb kept only the in-frame ones, dropping some. The table records about 83,000 clones, approximately 88% of them present only once. Source material: peripheral blood. These receptors were collected from a human donor in a cohort sampled during active COVID-19. Both conserved end residues are trimmed from each CDR3.

CDR3aa	v_gene	j_gene	len
ASSFLLGGAPYEQY	TRBV6-2/TRBV6-3	TRBJ2-7	14
ASSGGTASYNEQF	TRBV9	TRBJ2-1	13
ASSLWTGETSYEKLF	TRBV5-8	TRBJ1-4	15
SVGGRSYEQY	TRBV29-1	TRBJ2-7	10
ATAQSPNYEQY	TRBV24-1	TRBJ2-7	11
AGDRGNEQF	TRBV21-1	TRBJ2-1	9
ASRRQGGSLDYGYT	TRBV11-2	TRBJ1-2	14
ATVSGTGKPGELF	TRBV10-3	TRBJ2-2	13
SASRGASGSADTQY	TRBV20-1	TRBJ2-3	14
ASSLDSGANTQY	TRBV5-1	TRBJ2-3	12
ASSFAGMGNTIY	TRBV7-4	TRBJ1-3	12
ASSLASADTQY	TRBV19	TRBJ2-3	11
ASSLFTGNYEQY	TRBV27	TRBJ2-7	12
ASSAGGISSYEQY	TRBV3-1/TRBV3-2	TRBJ2-7	13
ASSVEGTSGSTQY	TRBV9	TRBJ2-3	13
ASSSDRPGGTQY	TRBV5-1	TRBJ2-5	12
ASSILGRELNTEAF	TRBV19	TRBJ1-1	14